This TCR beta chain was identified during a study of shared clonotypes between healthy human individuals (dated by TCRdb to about 2020). A note on the overall study: Three men and a couple of women, aged 18 to 49 years, made up the cohort. Leukapheresis yielded between about 0.85 and 9.5 billion PBMCs per donor. Libraries were prepared and TCR repertoires were sequenced by different laboratories using diverse techniques, in order to increase sequencing depth and limit assay-specific biases. For each donor, CD4 naive and CD4 memory were each run on three plates, CD8 naive on two plates, and CD8 memory on one plate. Blood TCR repertoires of roughly 5 healthy adults were deeply sequenced to estimate repertoire size and the extent of clonotype sharing between individuals. Findings and caveats that apply to the study as a whole: The small number of donors limited the genetic and exposure-history diversity represented. Naive subsets generally had larger estimated clonotype richness than memory subsets did. Compared with non-shared clonotypes, clonotypes shared by all four sorted-subset donors had higher generation probabilities. Incomplete sequencing was indicated by rarefaction of sorted-subset datasets, despite the large sequencing depth. Sharing across a few donors was observed for about 5% of naive CD4, over 3% of naive CD8, 2% to 2.5% of memory CD4, and about 0.4% of memory CD8 clonotypes. Sampling was restricted to blood, and TCR repertoires in tissue are likely to differ from TCR repertoires in blood. Pairwise subsampling indicated that sequencing depth was expected to affect the degree of clonotype sharing among donors.

Note on this clone: Its antigen target is currently unknown. No per-base quality is available; no much larger clone lies one base away. The same CDR3 also results from other DNA sequences found in this sample.

CDR1 and CDR2 (SGHTA, FQGTGA) derive from the germline V gene. The CDR3 measures 14 amino acids from cysteine to phenylalanine. The read is trimmed to its CDR3 DNA, 42 bases read in frame from base 1. For this chain, trimming is 2 bases at the V end and 3 bases at the J end, and the number of junction bases without a gene match is 2. The donors were healthy, HIV-negative adults with no recently reported acute infections or vaccinations. Only Caucasian adults living in Nashville, Tennessee, USA were represented among the donors. Magnetic negative selection was used to enrich CD4+ T cells, after which naive cells were positively selected on CD45RA and the negative fraction became the memory subset. Blood was collected by leukapheresis, and PBMCs were isolated by Ficoll-Histopaque density gradient centrifugation and then cryopreserved in liquid nitrogen vapor phase. Analytical flow cytometry was used to check the purity and quantity of every magnetically sorted T cell population. Genomic DNA was isolated from each sorted fraction and quantified by UV absorbance on a Nanodrop 2000c.

TCR CDR3 regions were amplified from genomic DNA by multiplex PCR using the deep immunoSEQ assay. For each cell subset, the extracted genomic DNA was distributed evenly across all wells of several immunoSEQ 96-well plates, and each plate served as one replicate. For sorted subsets, each replicate PCR was loaded with 200 ng genomic DNA, equivalent to 30,000 or so T cell genomes. The purified libraries were quantified using a Qubit 3.0 fluorometer, sized with a Bioanalyzer 2100, and then quantified again using the KAPA Library Quantification kit. A separate single-read 150-cycle Illumina NextSeq 550 flow cell was used to sequence each immunoSEQ 96-well plate. Per the source publication's procedure: The immunoSEQ output contained only junctional sequences without quality scores, so filtering could not match that applied to full-length reads. To assign V/J genes and CDR3, sequences were annotated using PyIR, a Python wrapper for IgBLAST v1.9, with IMGT germline references. Reads were filtered out if the reads had weak V/J assignments (E-value above 1e-6), no CDR3, stop codons, out-of-frame junctions, or ambiguous translated residues. A V3J clonotype was defined by an identical inferred V gene, J gene, and CDR3 amino acid sequence. Percentage overlap between repertoires was computed as shared unique clonotypes divided by the size of the smaller repertoire. Richness of each repertoire was evaluated using RTK rarefaction, the Chao1 estimator, and Recon v2.1 estimates of unobserved clonotypes. OLGA was used to compute generation probabilities for all TCRbeta clonotypes that the gDNA method yielded from a few donors. TCRdb took over this immuneACCESS table, retaining in-frame rearrangements with V and J assigned. Such tables are incomplete; in checked studies, under half of the missing clones stem from an unresolved V gene, and the remainder is unexplained. V and J calls plus clone size are reproduced from that table; the DNA served to infer D and trimming. This sample lists roughly 2,500,000 clones; over 85% were detected once. The ten largest account for 0.36% of the sample.

Sequences were obtained from naive CD4+ T cells from PBMCs. The label giving this sample's cell subset or site can be read as: CD45RA+ positively selected. The TCR comes from a man younger than 35 in good health. Some clones in this sample may be carry-over from other donors' samples. In this chain, TRBV7-3 is recombined with TRBJ2-3; TRBD1 agrees with 7 junctional bases. The encoded CDR3 is CASSLGTVTDTQYF. The nucleotide sequence reads as follows: TGTGCCAGCAGCTTAGGGACAGTGACAGATACGCAGTATTTT.